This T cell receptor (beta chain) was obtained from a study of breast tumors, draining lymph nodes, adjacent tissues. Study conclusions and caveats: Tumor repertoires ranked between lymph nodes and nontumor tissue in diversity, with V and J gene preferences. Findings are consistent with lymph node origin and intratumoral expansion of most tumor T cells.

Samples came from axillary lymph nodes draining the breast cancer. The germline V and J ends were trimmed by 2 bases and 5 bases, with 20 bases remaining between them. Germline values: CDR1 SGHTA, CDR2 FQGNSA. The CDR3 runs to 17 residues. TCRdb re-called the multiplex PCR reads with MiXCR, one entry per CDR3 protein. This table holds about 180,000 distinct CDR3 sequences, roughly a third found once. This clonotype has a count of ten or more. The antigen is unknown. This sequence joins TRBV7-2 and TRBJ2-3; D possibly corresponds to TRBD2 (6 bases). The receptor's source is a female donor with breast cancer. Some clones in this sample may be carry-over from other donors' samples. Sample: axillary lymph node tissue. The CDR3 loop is CASSLKGTQLAEDTQYF. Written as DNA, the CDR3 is TGTGCCAGCAGCTTAAAGGGCACCCAACTAGCCGAAGATACGCAGTATTTT.